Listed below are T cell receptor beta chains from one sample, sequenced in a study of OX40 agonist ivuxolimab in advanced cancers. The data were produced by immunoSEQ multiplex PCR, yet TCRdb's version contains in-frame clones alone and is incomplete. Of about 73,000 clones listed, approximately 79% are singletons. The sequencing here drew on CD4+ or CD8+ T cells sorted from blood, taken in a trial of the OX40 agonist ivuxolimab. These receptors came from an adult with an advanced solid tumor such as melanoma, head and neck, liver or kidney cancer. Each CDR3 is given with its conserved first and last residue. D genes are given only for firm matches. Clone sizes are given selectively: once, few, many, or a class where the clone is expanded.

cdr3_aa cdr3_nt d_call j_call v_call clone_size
CASSVVGDLYNEQFF TGTGCCAGCAGCGTAGTAGGGGATCTCTACAATGAGCAGTTCTTC - TRBJ2-1 TRBV9 -
CASSLGVGTTYTGELFF TGTGCCAGCAGCTTAGGAGTGGGGACTACCTACACCGGGGAGCTGTTTTTT TRBD2 TRBJ2-2 TRBV11-2 -
CASSSPWGRSYNEQFF TGCGCCAGCAGCTCCCCCTGGGGGCGCTCCTACAATGAGCAGTTCTTC - TRBJ2-1 TRBV5-1 -
CALGRGYNEQFF TGTGCCCTCGGAAGGGGATACAATGAGCAGTTCTTC - TRBJ2-1 TRBV30 -
CASSLLAGTLKQYF TGTGCCAGCAGTTTACTCGCCGGGACATTGAAGCAGTATTTT - TRBJ2-3 TRBV28 -
CATSRDKGLGGHEQFF TGTGCCACCAGCAGAGATAAGGGGTTAGGGGGACATGAGCAGTTCTTC - TRBJ2-1 TRBV15 -
CASSQAGDREETQYF TGTGCCAGCAGCCAGGCTGGGGACAGGGAAGAGACCCAGTACTTC TRBD1 TRBJ2-5 TRBV4-2 -
CASSPSRGPGATEAFF TGTGCCAGCAGCCCGAGCAGGGGGCCCGGGGCCACTGAAGCTTTCTTT TRBD1 TRBJ1-1 TRBV11-3 -
CASSLKSGDNSPLHF TGTGCCAGCAGCTTAAAGTCGGGAGATAATTCACCCCTCCACTTT - TRBJ1-6 TRBV7-3 -
CASSDRVRGNQPQHF TGTGCCAGTAGCGACAGGGTTAGGGGCAATCAGCCCCAGCATTTT TRBD1 TRBJ1-5 TRBV19 -
CASSVDGGAEETQYF TGTGCCAGCAGCGTAGACGGGGGAGCAGAAGAGACCCAGTACTTC - TRBJ2-5 TRBV9 -
CASSLESGNEQFF TGTGCCAGCAGCTTAGAGAGCGGCAATGAGCAGTTCTTC - TRBJ2-1 TRBV11-2 many
CASSQGASNQPQHF TGCGCCAGCAGCCAGGGGGCAAGCAATCAGCCCCAGCATTTT TRBD1 TRBJ1-5 TRBV5-1 once
CASSLREGASGEAFF TGTGCCAGCAGCCTCAGGGAGGGGGCGAGTGGTGAAGCTTTCTTT TRBD1 TRBJ1-1 TRBV14 -
CASSPRQGGLYGYTF TGTGCCAGCAGTCCTAGACAGGGCGGGCTCTATGGCTACACCTTC TRBD1 TRBJ1-2 TRBV27 -
CASSLSRQGSTEAFF TGTGCCAGCAGTTTATCCAGGCAGGGGAGCACTGAAGCTTTCTTT - TRBJ1-1 TRBV28 -